This T cell receptor gamma chain was observed in a study of human gamma delta and Vdelta1 T cells. TCRdb fed the PCR reads to CATT. This repertoire shows several thousand gamma-chain clones, around 42% found once; its top ten account for roughly 2.4%. Comments on this clone: Its antigen is unknown. Possible read error: a much larger clone is one base away. The same CDR3 also results from other DNA sequences found in this sample.

This CDR3 contains 13 residues. Germline lookup yields CDR1 VENAVY and CDR2 YDSYNSRV. This chain links TRGV8 with TRGJP1. The sequence came from a human donor in good health. Sequencing input: Vdelta1 gamma-delta T cells from blood grown in culture (DOT cells). The CDR3 sequence: CATWDTTGWFKIF. DNA of the CDR3: TGTGCCACCTGGGATACCACTGGTTGGTTCAAGATTTTT.